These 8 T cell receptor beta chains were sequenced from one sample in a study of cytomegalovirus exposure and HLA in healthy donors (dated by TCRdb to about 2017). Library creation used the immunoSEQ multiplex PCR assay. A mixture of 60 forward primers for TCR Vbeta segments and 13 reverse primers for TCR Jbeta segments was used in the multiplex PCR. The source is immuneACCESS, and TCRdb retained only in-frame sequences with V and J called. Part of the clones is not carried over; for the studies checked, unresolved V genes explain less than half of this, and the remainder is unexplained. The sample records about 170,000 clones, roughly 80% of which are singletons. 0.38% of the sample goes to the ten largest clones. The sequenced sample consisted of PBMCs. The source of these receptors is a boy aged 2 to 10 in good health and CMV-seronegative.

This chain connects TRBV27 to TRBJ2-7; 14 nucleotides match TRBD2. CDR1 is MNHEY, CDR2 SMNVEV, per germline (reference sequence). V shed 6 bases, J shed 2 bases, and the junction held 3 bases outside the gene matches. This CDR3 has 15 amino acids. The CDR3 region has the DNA TGTGCCAGCAGGACGGGACTAGCGGGAGCCTACGAGCAGTACTTC. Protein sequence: CASRTGLAGAYEQYF.

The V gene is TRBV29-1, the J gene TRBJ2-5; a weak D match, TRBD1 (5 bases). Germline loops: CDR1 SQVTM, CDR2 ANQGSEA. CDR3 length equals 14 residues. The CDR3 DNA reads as TGCAGTTCCTACCGACAGTCCACCGCGGAGACCCAGTACTTC. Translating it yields CSSYRQSTAETQYF.

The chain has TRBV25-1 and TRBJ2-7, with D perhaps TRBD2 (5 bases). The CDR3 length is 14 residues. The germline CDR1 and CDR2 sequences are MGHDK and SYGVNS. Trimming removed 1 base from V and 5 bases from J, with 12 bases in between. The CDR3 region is CASSEFGRRDEQYF. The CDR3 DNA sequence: TGTGCCAGCAGTGAATTCGGACGGCGGGACGAGCAGTACTTC.

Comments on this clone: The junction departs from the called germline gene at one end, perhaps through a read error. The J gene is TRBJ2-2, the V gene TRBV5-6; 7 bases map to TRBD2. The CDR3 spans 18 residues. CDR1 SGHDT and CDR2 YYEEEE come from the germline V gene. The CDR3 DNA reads TGTGCCAGCTGCTTGAAGTACCTAGCGGAAGCGCACACCGGGGAGCTGTTTTTT. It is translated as CASCLKYLAEAHTGELFF.

The CDR3 region has the DNA TGTGCCAGCAGTCTAGGAGGACAGGCTTCCTACGAGCAGTACTTC. It is translated as CASSLGGQASYEQYF. The V gene is TRBV27, the J gene TRBJ2-7; 7 bases map to TRBD1. CDR3 length equals 15 residues. The V segment lost 5 bases and the J segment 1 base; nucleotides outside the gene matches: 8. Germline lookup yields CDR1 MNHEY and CDR2 SMNVEV (reference sequence).

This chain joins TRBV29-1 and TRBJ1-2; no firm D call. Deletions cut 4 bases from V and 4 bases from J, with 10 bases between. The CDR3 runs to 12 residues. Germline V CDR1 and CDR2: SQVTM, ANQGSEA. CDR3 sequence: CSVGMTAYGYTF. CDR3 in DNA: TGCAGCGTTGGAATGACTGCCTATGGCTACACCTTC.

The DNA for the CDR3 is TGCGCCAGCAGCCCAGAGACAGGGGGCGGTGGCTACACCTTC. Its translation is CASSPETGGGGYTF. The rearrangement uses TRBV5-1 and TRBJ1-2; 10 nucleotides align to TRBD1. CDR1 is SGHRS, CDR2 YFSETQ, per germline. The CDR3 extends over 14 amino acids. V lost 4 bases, J lost 7 bases, and 7 bases stayed unmatched.

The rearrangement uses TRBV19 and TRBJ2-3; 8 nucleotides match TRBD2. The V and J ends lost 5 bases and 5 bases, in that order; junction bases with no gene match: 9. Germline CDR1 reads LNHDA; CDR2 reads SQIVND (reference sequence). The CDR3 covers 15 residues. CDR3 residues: CASSPRAGDRDTQYF. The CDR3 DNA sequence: TGTGCCAGTAGTCCCAGAGCGGGAGATAGAGATACGCAGTATTTT.